A single sample is the source of the 5 T cell receptor beta chains below, sequenced in a study of cytomegalovirus exposure and HLA in healthy donors. The PCR had 60 Vbeta and 13 Jbeta primers. Clones were read by immunoSEQ multiplex PCR, and TCRdb kept only the in-frame ones, dropping some. In the table there are some 150,000 clones, roughly 83% of which are singletons. Sample: PBMCs. The receptor set was obtained from a woman aged 50 to 60 in good health and CMV-seronegative.

V and J are TRBV5-1 and TRBJ1-4; 7 nucleotides match TRBD1. The junction had 5 bases not matched to a gene; V was cut back by 2 bases and J by 7 bases. The CDR3 has 14 amino acids. The germline gives CDR1 SGHRS, CDR2 YFSETQ. In nucleotides, the CDR3 is TGCGCCAGCAGCTTAAAAGGGGGCGGTGAAAAACTGTTTTTT. This codes for CASSLKGGGEKLFF. Full variable domain (remainder filled in from reference TRBV5-1 and TRBJ1-4): KAGVTQTPRYLIKTRGQQVTLSCSPISGHRSVSWYQQTPGQGLQFLFEYFSETQRNKGNFPGRFSGRQFSNSRSEMNVSTLELGDSALYLCASSLKGGGEKLFFGSGTQLSVL.

This clone was recorded once. V is TRBV5-5 and J is TRBJ2-1, with D unresolved. Trimming removed 1 base at V and 5 bases at J, with 10 bases between. Germline V gene data show CDR1 as SGHKS and CDR2 as YYEKEE (reference sequence). This CDR3 contains 14 residues. For the CDR3, the DNA is TGTGCCAGCAGCTTGCGCTCCCAGGACAATGAGCAGTTCTTC. Its translation is CASSLRSQDNEQFF.

The chain couples TRBV11-3 to TRBJ2-3; D is perhaps TRBD2 (7 bases). The ends were cut back, 3 bases at V and 9 bases at J, with 25 bases in the middle. CDR3 size: 17 residues. Germline CDR1 reads SGHNT; CDR2 reads YENEEA. CDR3 sequence reads: CASSLGAAAGLGETQYF. The CDR3 nucleotides are TGTGCCAGCAGCTTGGGGGCCGCAGCGGGACTGGGGGAGACGCAGTATTTT.

This sequence joins TRBV6-5 and TRBJ1-3; D not resolved. From germline, CDR1 is MNHEY and CDR2 SVGAGI. This CDR3 is built from 15 residues. Trimming cost V 6 bases and J 2 bases, with 14 bases left between them. The CDR3 bases are TGTGCCAGCAGACGTGAGGGTGGGCCTGGAAACACCATATATTTT. It is translated as CASRREGGPGNTIYF.

This chain connects TRBV9 to TRBJ2-3, with 8 bases identical to TRBD2. Germline trimming cut 2 bases from V and 5 bases from J; bases unmatched to any gene: 7. The germline V gene has CDR1 SGDLS and CDR2 YYNGEE. The CDR3 has 15 residues. The CDR3 DNA reads as TGTGCCAGCAGCGTTAAAGCGGGAGTTGGAGATACGCAGTATTTT. Translated: CASSVKAGVGDTQYF.